This is a list of T cell receptor beta chains from one sample in a study of control samples from healthy donors and cancer patients. Sequencing used immunoSEQ multiplex PCR; TCRdb keeps in-frame clones, though not all of them. The repertoire consists of some 97,000 clones, with roughly 87% occurring once and the leading ten covering about a sixth. The sample taken for sequencing was blood. Receptors originate from a woman aged 50 to 60 in good health. The CDR3 runs from the conserved cysteine through the conserved F or W. A D gene is named only where the DNA matches it firmly. Rows may omit the clone size; those that give it use once, few, many or a size class.

abundance	v_gene	d_gene	j_gene	CDR3nt	CDR3aa
.	TRBV7-9	.	TRBJ1-5	TGTGCCAGCAGCGGCGGCAGAACCAAGAATCAGCCCCAGCATTTT	CASSGGRTKNQPQHF
.	TRBV7-8	.	TRBJ2-5	TGTGCCAGCAGCTTAGCGCAACAAGGGGAAGAGACCCAGTACTTC	CASSLAQQGEETQYF
once	TRBV12-3/TRBV12-4	.	TRBJ2-5	TGTGCCAGCGCCACGTTGGAGACCCAGTACTTC	CASATLETQYF
.	TRBV5-4	TRBD1	TRBJ1-1	TGTGCCAGCAGAGGGACAGGGATAGTCACTGAAGCTTTCTTT	CASRGTGIVTEAFF
.	TRBV30	.	TRBJ1-6	TGTGCCTGGAAGGGGCAGGGGATCAGCTCCTATAATTCACCCCTCCACTTT	CAWKGQGISSYNSPLHF
.	TRBV30	.	TRBJ1-2	TGTGCCTGGAGTGCCTTTCGCGTGGGGGGGAACTATGGCTACACCTTC	CAWSAFRVGGNYGYTF
.	TRBV11-1	.	TRBJ1-2	TGTGCCAGCAGCCTCGCCAACTCAAAACGCGATGGCTACACCTTC	CASSLANSKRDGYTF
.	TRBV6-5	TRBD1	TRBJ2-1	TGTGCCAGCTCGGGACAGGACTACAATGAGCAGTTCTTC	CASSGQDYNEQFF
.	TRBV7-9	.	TRBJ1-2	TGTGCCAGCAGCAATGGTGTCAATGATAACTATGGCTACACCTTC	CASSNGVNDNYGYTF
.	TRBV6-5	TRBD1	TRBJ1-2	TGTGCCAGCAGCGCTGGGACAGGGGGCAGGGGCTACACCTTC	CASSAGTGGRGYTF
medium-sized	TRBV7-9	TRBD1	TRBJ2-3	TGTGCCAGCAGCTTAGGCAGGACAGGGCGTCGCACAGATACGCAGTATTTT	CASSLGRTGRRTDTQYF
.	TRBV30	.	TRBJ2-1	TGTGCCTGGAGTAAGTCGTACAATGAGCAGTTCTTC	CAWSKSYNEQFF
.	TRBV3-1/TRBV3-2	.	TRBJ1-4	TGTGCCAGCAGCCCCTCACTTGCAACTAATGAAAAACTGTTTTTT	CASSPSLATNEKLFF
once	TRBV12-3/TRBV12-4	.	TRBJ2-3	TGTGCCAGCAGTCCAGGAAATCCGCAGTATTTT	CASSPGNPQYF
.	TRBV18	.	TRBJ2-4	TGTGCCAGCTCACACGGGACGGCCTTAGCCAAAAACATTCAGTACTTC	CASSHGTALAKNIQYF
.	TRBV30	.	TRBJ1-6	TGTGCCTGGAGCCCGTTTGGTCTCTATAATTCACCCCTCCACTTT	CAWSPFGLYNSPLHF
.	TRBV6-5	TRBD1	TRBJ2-2	TGTGCCAGCAGTTACCCGCAGGGGGCGCTGACCGGGGAGCTGTTTTTT	CASSYPQGALTGELFF
.	TRBV11-2	TRBD1	TRBJ1-2	TGTGCCAGCAGCTTTGGAAGACAGGGGAACTATGGCTACACCTTC	CASSFGRQGNYGYTF
.	TRBV5-4	.	TRBJ2-7	TGTGCCAGCAGCTCCTTGGGGTACGAGCAGTACTTC	CASSSLGYEQYF
.	TRBV5-1	.	TRBJ2-2	TGCGCCAGCAGCCCCACTCCCGCGACGAGGAACACCGGGGAGCTGTTTTTT	CASSPTPATRNTGELFF
.	TRBV19	.	TRBJ1-5	TGTGCCAGTAGTATCTTAGGGGTGAACCGCAATCAGCCCCAGCATTTT	CASSILGVNRNQPQHF
.	TRBV18	.	TRBJ1-1	TGTGCCAGCTCACCTGAGGGGAGACAACCGATGGACACTGAAGCTTTCTTT	CASSPEGRQPMDTEAFF
.	TRBV4-3	.	TRBJ1-1	TGCGCCAGCAGCCGGGCAGGGAACACTGAAGCTTTCTTT	CASSRAGNTEAFF
.	TRBV5-1	.	TRBJ1-5	TGCGCCAGCAGCTTGAATAGGGATCAGCCCCAGCATTTT	CASSLNRDQPQHF
once	TRBV2	.	TRBJ2-4	TGTGCCAGCAGGCAGATTGTGGACATTCAGTACTTC	CASRQIVDIQYF
.	TRBV5-1	.	TRBJ1-6	TGCGCCAGCAGCTCCTCCTCGGACGGATCTTCACCCCTCCACTTT	CASSSSSDGSSPLHF
.	TRBV6-5	.	TRBJ2-1	TGTGCCAGCAGCCGAACAGGGAGTGGGTACAATGAGCAGTTCTTC	CASSRTGSGYNEQFF
.	TRBV15	TRBD1	TRBJ1-1	TGTGCCACCAGCAGCCCCCTGGGACAGGGAGACACTGAAGCTTTCTTT	CATSSPLGQGDTEAFF
.	TRBV5-1	.	TRBJ1-2	TGCGCCAGCAGCTTGGGGACCTTACTTAACTATGGCTACACCTTC	CASSLGTLLNYGYTF
.	TRBV5-6	.	TRBJ2-5	TGTGCCAGCAGCTTTGGAGTAGGCAGCCCCTCGGAGACCCAGTACTTC	CASSFGVGSPSETQYF
.	TRBV7-9	.	TRBJ1-2	TGTGCCAGCAGCTTAGCGCACGGGCCACTGGGTACTAACTATGGCTACACCTTC	CASSLAHGPLGTNYGYTF
.	TRBV6-5	.	TRBJ1-2	TGTGCCAGCAGTACCGCAGGGGTCTTCTATGGCTACACCTTC	CASSTAGVFYGYTF
.	TRBV3-1/TRBV3-2	.	TRBJ1-5	TGTGCCAGCAGCCAAGAGGAGGGTCCCCAGCATTTT	CASSQEEGPQHF